One and the same sample provided the 20 T cell receptor beta chains below, sequenced in a study of vaccination and CD4 T cells after COVID-19 (dated by TCRdb to 2021 to 2024). The library was obtained by PCR. For sequencing, an Illumina iSeq 100 was employed. Starting from the raw public reads, TCRdb applied fastp trimming at Q25, assembled clones with MiXCR and retained in-frame beta chains. CDR3 protein duplicates are merged, each entry listing the most common genes and DNA. The sample records approximately 29,000 distinct CDR3 sequences, around 50% of which are singletons. Jointly, the top ten make up more than 5% of the sample. Taken with the paper, the label for time point translates to: late sampling 161 to 241 days after vaccination in three convalescent patients. Source: CD4+ T cells from blood, taken about 7 months after SARS-CoV-2 vaccination. These receptors came from a human donor who had recovered from COVID-19.

This sequence joins TRBV7-8 and TRBJ2-3; D not resolved. The CDR3 totals 11 residues. Trimming took 8 bases from V and 5 from J, leaving 8 bases between them. The germline V gene has CDR1 SGHVS and CDR2 FQNEAQ. The CDR3 protein is CASSQLDTQYF. The CDR3, as DNA: TGTGCCAGCTCCCAATTAGATACGCAGTATTTT.

This clonotype has just a few counts. DNA of the CDR3: TGTGCCAGCAGCCAAGATCCTGGCGGGGGCTCCTACGAGCAGTACTTC. Amino acids: CASSQDPGGGSYEQYF. This chain connects TRBV4-2 to TRBJ2-7; 7 bases are a match to TRBD2. V dropped 0 bases and J dropped 0; count of bases not matched to a gene: 5. The CDR3 is made up of 16 amino acids. From germline, CDR1 is LGHNA and CDR2 YNFKEQ.

This clonotype was counted only a few times. This chain uses TRBV15 with TRBJ1-2; D gene unclear. V shed 1 base and J shed 5 bases, with 23 bases lying between them. The CDR3 is 18 amino acids. Germline V gives CDR1 LNHNV, CDR2 YYDKDF (reference sequence). CDR3 nucleotides: TGTGCCACCAGCAGAGCGGTTTCGGGCCAAAGCAACTTATATGGCTACACCTTC. This translates into CATSRAVSGQSNLYGYTF.

The rearrangement joins TRBV15 to TRBJ1-1, with a tentative D call TRBD1 (6 bases). The CDR3 totals 14 residues. Germline CDR1 LNHNV, CDR2 YYDKDF (reference sequence). The germline V and J ends were trimmed by 0 bases and 7 bases, with 12 bases remaining between them. CDR3 in DNA: TGTGCCACCAGCAGAGATAGGGGGTATGATGAAGCTTTCTTT. Translating gives CATSRDRGYDEAFF.

The chain uses TRBV28 and TRBJ1-5; possible D gene TRBD1, 5 bases. Germline V gene data show CDR1 as MDHEN and CDR2 as SYDVKM. The CDR3 covers 14 residues. Trimming removed 3 bases from V and 6 bases from J, with 12 bases in between. The CDR3 here is CASSLLGEGQPQHF. The DNA for the CDR3 is TGTGCCAGCAGTTTGTTGGGGGAGGGTCAGCCCCAGCATTTT. The variable domain in full, completed from reference TRBV28 and TRBJ1-5, reads DVKVTQSSRYLVKRTGEKVFLECVQDMDHENMFWYRQDPGLGLRLIYFSYDVKMKEKGDIPEGYSVSREKKERFSLILESASTNQTSMYLCASSLLGEGQPQHFGDGTRLSIL.

This clonotype came up a few times. The chain recombines TRBV6-4 with TRBJ2-2; D is unclear. Trimming stripped 0 bases from V and 4 bases from J, with 3 bases between. The CDR3 contains 13 residues. Germline V gives CDR1 MRHNA, CDR2 SNTAGT. The CDR3 nucleotides read TGTGCCAGCAGTGACTCTGCCACCGGGGAGCTGTTTTTT. Protein: CASSDSATGELFF.

The chain recombines TRBV7-9 with TRBJ2-7, with 7 bases that match TRBD2. Germline CDR1 reads SEHNR; CDR2 reads FQNEAQ (reference sequence). This CDR3 region has 15 residues. The V and J ends lost 1 base and 0 bases, in that order; junction bases with no gene match: 3. Here the CDR3 reads CASSLGLADSYEQYF. In nucleotides, the CDR3 is TGTGCCAGCAGCTTAGGGCTAGCGGACTCCTACGAGCAGTACTTC. Full variable domain (missing parts from reference TRBV7-9 and TRBJ2-7): DTGVSQNPRHKITKRGQNVTFRCDPISEHNRLYWYRQTLGQGPEFLTYFQNEAQLEKSRLLSDRFSAERPKGSFSTLEIQRTEQGDSAMYLCASSLGLADSYEQYFGPGTRLTVT.

The chain carries TRBV10-3 and TRBJ1-1; 8 positions agree with TRBD1. The junction had 3 bases not matched to a gene; V was cut back by 4 bases and J by 5 bases. CDR3 length equals 13 residues. The germline V gene has CDR1 ENHRY and CDR2 SYGVKD. CDR3 amino acids: CAISVDRVTEAFF. The CDR3 DNA reads as TGTGCCATCAGTGTGGACAGGGTGACTGAAGCTTTCTTT.

This sequence joins TRBV2 and TRBJ2-7, with D tentatively TRBD2 (5 bases). The CDR3 spans 15 residues. V was shortened by 0 bases and J by 5 bases, with 14 bases between the two germline ends. Germline CDR1 reads SNHLY; CDR2 reads FYNNEI. This CDR3 is CASSEALPREHEQYF. The CDR3 nucleotides read TGTGCCAGCAGTGAAGCGCTTCCAAGGGAGCACGAGCAGTACTTC.

This clonotype was recorded a few times. The chain carries TRBV15 and TRBJ2-4, with TRBD1 identical over 8 bases. The ends lost 1 base at V and 6 bases at J; junction bases unmatched: 5. This CDR3 is built from 15 residues. Germline CDR1 and CDR2: LNHNV and YYDKDF (reference sequence). CDR3 loop: CATSRVTQGVNIQYF. CDR3 nucleotides: TGTGCCACCAGCAGAGTGACACAGGGGGTAAACATTCAGTACTTC.

The chain carries TRBV15 and TRBJ2-2, with TRBD2 matching 12 bases. The CDR3 contains 17 residues. Trimming cost V 3 bases and J 3 bases; bases outside gene matches: 5. Germline V gene sequence: CDR1 LNHNV, CDR2 YYDKDF (reference sequence). CDR3 nucleotides: TGTGCCACCAGCAGGAACACTAGCGGGAGGCACACCGGGGAGCTGTTTTTT. Amino acid sequence: CATSRNTSGRHTGELFF.

This clonotype was seen only a few times. This rearrangement joins TRBV20-1 to TRBJ2-1; 8 positions match TRBD2. Trimming cost V 2 bases and J 2 bases; bases outside gene matches: 8. Germline V gene data show CDR1 as DFQATT and CDR2 as SNEGSKA (reference sequence). The CDR3 has 16 residues. The CDR3 DNA follows: TGCAGTGCTAGAAGAGATAGCGGGATTACCTACAATGAGCAGTTCTTC. This encodes CSARRDSGITYNEQFF.

The chain carries TRBV27 and TRBJ2-2; 12 bases line up with TRBD2. This CDR3 has 14 amino acids. V gave up 8 bases and J gave up 6 bases; unmatched junction bases: 4. From germline, CDR1 is MNHEY and CDR2 SMNVEV (reference sequence). The CDR3: CASLGLAGSGELFF. The CDR3 nucleotides read TGTGCCAGCCTCGGACTAGCGGGATCCGGGGAGCTGTTTTTT.

This sequence joins TRBV6-4 and TRBJ2-1; perhaps D is TRBD1 or TRBD2 (5 bases each). In germline, CDR1 is MRHNA, CDR2 SNTAGT. This CDR3 region has 15 residues. V was cut by 6 bases and J by 4 bases, with 16 bases left in between. CDR3 loop: CASSRDHTSYNEQFF. In DNA, the CDR3 is TGTGCCAGCAGCCGGGACCACACATCTTACAATGAGCAGTTCTTC.

This clonotype is medium-sized within its sample. The V gene is TRBV6-1, the J gene TRBJ2-7; 8 nucleotides match TRBD1. The CDR3 has 15 residues. CDR1 and CDR2 from the germline V gene are MNHNS and SASEGT. Trimming removed 7 bases from V and 0 bases from J; junction bases left unmatched: 8. The CDR3 DNA follows: TGTGCCAGCACCCCGGGACAGGCGAGCTCCTACGAGCAGTACTTC. Translation: CASTPGQASSYEQYF.

There are a few counts of this clonotype. The chain employs TRBV6-1 and TRBJ2-7; 7 bases line up with TRBD2. The CDR3 totals 18 residues. J gave up 5 bases and V 6 bases, and 22 bases lay outside the gene matches. Germline V gene data show CDR1 as MNHNS and CDR2 as SASEGT. The CDR3 DNA follows: TGTGCCAGCAGGCCCCGGGCTAGCGGTCCACGAGTCGTCCACGAGCAGTACTTC. Its translation is CASRPRASGPRVVHEQYF.

This clonotype was detected only a few times. The CDR3 sequence: CASSFTGDSPLHF. In nucleotides, the CDR3 is TGTGCCAGCAGCTTTACAGGGGATTCACCCCTCCACTTT. V gene TRBV7-3 combines with J gene TRBJ1-6; 7 bases are a match to TRBD1. Germline CDR1 is SGHTA and CDR2 is FQGTGA. The ends lost 3 bases at V and 8 bases at J; junction bases unmatched: 1. This CDR3 region has 13 residues.

In its sample, this clonotype was seen a few times. This chain uses TRBV7-8 with TRBJ2-3, with D tentatively TRBD2 (6 bases). The V end was cut by 5 bases, the J end by 4 bases, with 13 bases between. Germline V gene sequence: CDR1 SGHVS, CDR2 FQNEAQ. The length of the CDR3 is 14 residues. CDR3 sequence (DNA): TGTGCCAGCAGCCCGGAGGGCCCCGCAGATACGCAGTATTTT. This translates into CASSPEGPADTQYF.

The chain employs TRBV2 and TRBJ2-3; D might be TRBD1 or TRBD2, each matching 6 bases. V lost 10 bases and J lost 1, with 18 bases in between. Germline CDR1 SNHLY, CDR2 FYNNEI. The CDR3 is 15 amino acids. CDR3 amino acids: CATKGGTQRTDTQYF. CDR3 bases: TGTGCCACCAAAGGGGGGACACAACGCACAGATACGCAGTATTTT.

The V and J genes are TRBV28 and TRBJ2-7; 11 bases map to TRBD2. Germline lookup yields CDR1 MDHEN and CDR2 SYDVKM. J lost 3 bases, V lost 5 bases, and 3 bases had no gene match. The CDR3 runs 14 residues. The CDR3 loop is CASSPTSGSYEQYF. As DNA, the CDR3 is TGTGCCAGCAGTCCTACTAGCGGGAGCTACGAGCAGTACTTC.